What follows are 21 T cell receptor beta chains derived from one specimen sequenced in a study of cytomegalovirus exposure and HLA in healthy donors. Amplification used 60 Vbeta primers and 13 Jbeta primers. The repertoire was sequenced with immunoSEQ multiplex PCR; TCRdb's copy has only in-frame clones and lacks some. The sample has roughly 200,000 clones; about 89% are singletons. The sequencing input was PBMCs. These receptors came from a woman under 30 in good health and CMV-seronegative.

The chain recombines TRBV7-2 with TRBJ2-1; 11 nucleotides line up with TRBD2. V lost 8 bases and J lost 0; bases outside the gene matches: 3. In germline, CDR1 is SGHTA, CDR2 FQGNSA. The CDR3 has 15 residues. The CDR3 is CASGLAGGSYNEQFF. DNA of the CDR3: TGTGCCAGCGGGCTAGCGGGAGGCTCCTACAATGAGCAGTTCTTC.

The rearrangement links TRBV5-8 to TRBJ2-4; 7 nucleotides agree with TRBD1. Germline values: CDR1 SGHTS, CDR2 YDEGEE. The CDR3 loop spans 17 amino acids. J was trimmed by 1 base and V by 1 base; bases with no gene match: 8. CDR3 loop: CASSLREGAWAKNIQYF. The CDR3 nucleotides are TGTGCCAGCAGCTTGAGAGAGGGGGCTTGGGCCAAAAACATTCAGTACTTC. The full variable domain, completed using reference TRBV5-8 and TRBJ2-4, is EAGVTQSPTHLIKTRGQQATLRCSPISGHTSVYWYQQALGLGLQFLLWYDEGEERNRGNFPPRFSGRQFPNYSSELNVNALELEDSALYLCASSLREGAWAKNIQYFGAGTRLSVL.

The V gene is TRBV6-4, the J gene TRBJ2-3; 11 nucleotides align to TRBD1. The germline CDR1 and CDR2 sequences are MRHNA and SNTAGT. The V gene end was trimmed by 0 bases and the J gene end by 4 bases; junction bases not matched to a gene: 3. The CDR3 totals 16 residues. CDR3 nucleotide sequence: TGTGCCAGCAGTGACTCGAGGGACAGGGGGGCAGATACGCAGTATTTT. Amino acids: CASSDSRDRGADTQYF.

The chain recombines TRBV13 with TRBJ2-5; 13 nucleotides line up with TRBD2. CDR1 and CDR2 (germline): PRHDT, FYEKMQ (reference sequence). J lost 5 bases, V lost 5 bases, and 8 bases had no gene match. This CDR3 spans 16 amino acids. This CDR3 reads CASSTGLAGPPETQYF. The CDR3 coding sequence is TGTGCCAGCAGCACGGGACTAGCGGGACCGCCGGAGACCCAGTACTTC.

The chain carries TRBV7-9 and TRBJ2-2, with D perhaps matching TRBD1 (5 bases). V was shortened by 5 bases and J by 8 bases, with 9 bases between the two germline ends. Germline CDR1 is SEHNR and CDR2 is FQNEAQ (reference sequence). The CDR3 spans 12 residues. The CDR3 protein is CASSPGIGELFF. The CDR3 region has the DNA TGTGCCAGCAGCCCAGGGATTGGGGAGCTGTTTTTT.

The V call is TRBV6-5, the J call TRBJ2-7, with TRBD1 identical over 7 bases. CDR1 and CDR2 (germline): MNHEY, SVGAGI. Losses at the gene ends were 6 bases for V and 4 bases for J; bases not matched to a gene: 9. There are 14 residues in the CDR3. CDR3 sequence reads: CASSQNRGPYEQYF. DNA of the CDR3: TGTGCCAGCAGCCAAAACAGGGGCCCATACGAGCAGTACTTC.

V and J are TRBV10-2 and TRBJ2-7; D is ambiguous. Trimming pared 3 bases from V and 1 base from J, leaving 16 bases between. CDR1 and CDR2 (germline): WSHSY, SAAADI. CDR3 length equals 16 residues. The CDR3 reads CASSDTIWAASYEQYF. For the CDR3, the DNA is TGCGCCAGCAGTGACACGATATGGGCTGCTTCCTACGAGCAGTACTTC.

V is TRBV4-3 and J is TRBJ2-7; the match to TRBD2 covers 8 bases. J gave up 2 bases and V 0 bases, and 6 bases lay outside the gene matches. CDR3 length equals 16 residues. Germline values: CDR1 LGHNA, CDR2 YSLEER. CDR3 coding DNA: TGCGCCAGCAGCCAAGATTCGGCGGGAGGTACCTACGAGCAGTACTTC. Amino acids: CASSQDSAGGTYEQYF.

The chain combines TRBV7-6 with TRBJ2-7; D possibly corresponds to TRBD1 (5 bases). Germline CDR1 SGHVS, CDR2 FNYEAQ. With 5 bases removed from V and 1 base from J, the gap between germline ends came to 9 bases. The CDR3 is 13 amino acids. The CDR3 region has the DNA TGTGCCAGCAGCCCCCGACAGTCCTACGAGCAGTACTTC. As protein: CASSPRQSYEQYF.

V and J are TRBV6-1 and TRBJ2-1, with TRBD2 identical over 8 bases. The CDR3 has 19 amino acids. Trimming removed 2 bases from V and 0 bases from J; junction bases left unmatched: 12. Germline CDR1 and CDR2: MNHNS and SASEGT. CDR3: CASSERFGAGAISYNEQFF. CDR3 DNA: TGTGCCAGCAGTGAAAGGTTTGGAGCGGGAGCCATCTCCTACAATGAGCAGTTCTTC.

The V and J genes are TRBV19 and TRBJ1-1; 11 nucleotides agree with TRBD1. This CDR3 is built from 15 residues. V shed 6 bases and J 5 bases; nucleotides not matched to a gene: 8. Germline V CDR1 and CDR2: LNHDA, SQIVND (reference sequence). CDR3 in amino acids: CASSRPGTGGTEAFF. Written as DNA, the CDR3 is TGTGCCAGTAGCCGTCCCGGGACAGGGGGAACTGAAGCTTTCTTT.

The chain has TRBV4-3 and TRBJ2-3, with a weak D call TRBD2 (6 bases). The CDR3 spans 18 residues. CDR1 is LGHNA, CDR2 YSLEER, per germline. V dropped 1 base and J dropped 0 bases, with 17 bases sitting between them. DNA for the CDR3: TGCGCCAGCAGCCAAGTGTTTACTAGCTACACTAGCACAGATACGCAGTATTTT. Translating it yields CASSQVFTSYTSTDTQYF.

This clone was seen a handful of times. The rearrangement links TRBV5-1 to TRBJ1-2; TRBD1 might be the D (5 bases). The CDR3 runs 15 residues. V was trimmed by 0 bases and J by 8 bases, leaving 17 bases between them. Per the germline V gene, CDR1 is SGHRS and CDR2 is YFSETQ. CDR3 loop: CASSLESGHGLGYTF. In DNA form, the CDR3 reads TGCGCCAGCAGCTTGGAGTCAGGGCACGGCTTAGGCTACACCTTC.

J is TRBJ1-1 and V is TRBV30, with D perhaps TRBD1 (6 bases). The CDR3 length is 15 residues. Trimming shortened V by 2 bases and J by 1 base, and 14 bases separated the two germline ends. The germline gives CDR1 GTSNPN, CDR2 SVGIG (reference sequence). As DNA, the CDR3 is TGTGCCTGGAGTTGGGGGCGACTTACGAACACTGAAGCTTTCTTT. It is translated as CAWSWGRLTNTEAFF.

This rearrangement joins TRBV19 to TRBJ2-2, with unresolved D. The CDR3 is made up of 16 amino acids. CDR1 is LNHDA, CDR2 SQIVND, per germline (reference sequence). V was cut by 7 bases and J by 0 bases, with 15 bases left in between. Written as DNA, the CDR3 is TGTGCCAGTATGAAGCTTCCCACTACGAACACCGGGGAGCTGTTTTTT. Translation gives CASMKLPTTNTGELFF.

The genes are TRBV12-5 and TRBJ2-2, with D possibly being TRBD1 (5 bases). This CDR3 spans 16 amino acids. The V gene's germline CDR1 is LGHNT and CDR2 FRNRAP. V lost 6 bases and J 0 bases, leaving 14 bases between the germline ends. The CDR3 sequence: CASGVGVDANTGELFF. As DNA, the CDR3 is TGTGCTAGTGGGGTAGGGGTTGACGCGAACACCGGGGAGCTGTTTTTT.

The rearrangement joins TRBV5-1 to TRBJ2-3, with 11 bases aligning to TRBD1. CDR3 length: 17 residues. Germline assignment: CDR1 SGHRS and CDR2 YFSETQ. J gave up 3 bases and V 2 bases, and 8 bases lay outside the gene matches. The DNA for the CDR3 is TGCGCCAGCAGCTTAGGGACAGGGGGTGGAACGACAGATACGCAGTATTTT. Its translation: CASSLGTGGGTTDTQYF.

The chain couples TRBV7-2 to TRBJ2-5; TRBD2 aligns across 15 bases. V was pared by 5 bases and J by 5 bases, with 15 bases of the junction left unmatched. CDR3 size: 19 residues. Germline values: CDR1 SGHTA, CDR2 FQGNSA. Here the CDR3 DNA reads TGTGCCAGCAGCACTGGACTAGCGGGGGGGCTGGGGGCCAGGGAGACCCAGTACTTC. Its protein is CASSTGLAGGLGARETQYF.

This chain links TRBV5-1 with TRBJ2-7; TRBD2 matches 8 bases. CDR1 SGHRS and CDR2 YFSETQ come from the germline V gene. This CDR3 is 16 amino acids long. J was trimmed by 1 base and V by 4 bases; bases with no gene match: 10. CDR3 DNA: TGCGCCAGCAGCCCGGGACCGGGACTAGTATCCTACGAGCAGTACTTC. Translation: CASSPGPGLVSYEQYF.

This chain links TRBV7-9 with TRBJ2-3; 9 bases align to TRBD2. V gave up 4 bases and J gave up 3 bases; unmatched junction bases: 5. This CDR3 comprises 15 residues. The V gene's germline CDR1 is SEHNR and CDR2 FQNEAQ (reference sequence). The CDR3 DNA reads as TGTGCCAGCAGCTCATCTAGCGGGGCAACAGATACGCAGTATTTT. It is translated as CASSSSSGATDTQYF.

The genes are TRBV2 and TRBJ2-1, with 7 nucleotides matching TRBD1. V was clipped by 5 bases and J by 1 base; unmatched bases: 5. Germline assignment: CDR1 SNHLY and CDR2 FYNNEI. CDR3 length: 15 residues. The CDR3 region has the DNA TGTGCCAGCAGTATCAGGACAGGTTCCTACAATGAGCAGTTCTTC. It encodes CASSIRTGSYNEQFF.